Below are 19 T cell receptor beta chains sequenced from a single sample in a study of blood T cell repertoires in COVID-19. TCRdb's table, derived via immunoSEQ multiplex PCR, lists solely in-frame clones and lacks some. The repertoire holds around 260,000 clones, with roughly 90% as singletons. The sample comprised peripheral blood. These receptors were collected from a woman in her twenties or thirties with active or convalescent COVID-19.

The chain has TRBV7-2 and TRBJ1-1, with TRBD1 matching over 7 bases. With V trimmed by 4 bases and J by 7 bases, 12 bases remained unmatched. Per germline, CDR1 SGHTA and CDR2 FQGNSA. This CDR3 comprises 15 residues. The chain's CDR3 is CASSSGPHTGVEAFF. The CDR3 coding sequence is TGTGCCAGCAGCTCAGGGCCCCACACAGGGGTTGAAGCTTTCTTT.

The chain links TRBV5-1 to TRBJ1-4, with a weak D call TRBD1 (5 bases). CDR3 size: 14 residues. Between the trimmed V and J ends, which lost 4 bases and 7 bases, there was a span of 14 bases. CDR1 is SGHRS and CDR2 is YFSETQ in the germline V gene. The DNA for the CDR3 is TGCGCCAGCAGCCCTGGGGGGGAAAGTGAAAAACTGTTTTTT. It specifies CASSPGGESEKLFF.

CDR3 nucleotide sequence: TGTGCCAGCAGCTTGTATCACAGGGGCTCTGAAGCTTTCTTT. Translated: CASSLYHRGSEAFF. The chain has TRBV5-6 and TRBJ1-1, with 7 bases fitting TRBD1. Trimming cost V 1 base and J 6 bases; bases outside gene matches: 6. Germline V CDR1 and CDR2: SGHDT, YYEEEE. CDR3 size: 14 residues.

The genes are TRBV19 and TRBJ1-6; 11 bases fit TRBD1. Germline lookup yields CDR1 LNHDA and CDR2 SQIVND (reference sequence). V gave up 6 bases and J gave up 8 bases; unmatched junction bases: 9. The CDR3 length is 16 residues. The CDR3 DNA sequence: TGTGCCAGTAGCTCACCTCAGGGACAGGGGGATTCACCCCTCCACTTT. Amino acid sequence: CASSSPQGQGDSPLHF.

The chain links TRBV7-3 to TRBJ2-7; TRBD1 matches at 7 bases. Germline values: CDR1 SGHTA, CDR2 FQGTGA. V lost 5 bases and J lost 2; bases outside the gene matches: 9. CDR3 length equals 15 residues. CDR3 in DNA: TGTGCCAGCAGCCCCCAGGGGGAAGGGACCTACGAGCAGTACTTC. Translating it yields CASSPQGEGTYEQYF.

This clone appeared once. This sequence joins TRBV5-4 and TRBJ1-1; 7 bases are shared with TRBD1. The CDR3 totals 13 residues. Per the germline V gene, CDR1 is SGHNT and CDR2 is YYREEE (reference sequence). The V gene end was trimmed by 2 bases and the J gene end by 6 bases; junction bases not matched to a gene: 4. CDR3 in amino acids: CASSLDRVPEAFF. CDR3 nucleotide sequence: TGTGCCAGCAGCTTAGACAGGGTTCCTGAAGCTTTCTTT.

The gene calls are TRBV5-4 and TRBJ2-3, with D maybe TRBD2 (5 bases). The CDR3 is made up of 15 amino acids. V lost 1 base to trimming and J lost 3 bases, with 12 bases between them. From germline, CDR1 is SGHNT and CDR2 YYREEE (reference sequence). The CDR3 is CASSLMSGLTDTQYF. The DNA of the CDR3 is TGTGCCAGCAGCTTGATGTCGGGGTTGACAGATACGCAGTATTTT.

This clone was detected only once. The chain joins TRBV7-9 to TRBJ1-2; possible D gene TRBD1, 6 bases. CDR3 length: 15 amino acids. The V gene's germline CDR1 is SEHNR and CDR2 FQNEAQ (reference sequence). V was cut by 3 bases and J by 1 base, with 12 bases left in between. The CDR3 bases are TGTGCCAGCAGCTTGAAAGCAGGGGATAACTATGGCTACACCTTC. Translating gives CASSLKAGDNYGYTF.

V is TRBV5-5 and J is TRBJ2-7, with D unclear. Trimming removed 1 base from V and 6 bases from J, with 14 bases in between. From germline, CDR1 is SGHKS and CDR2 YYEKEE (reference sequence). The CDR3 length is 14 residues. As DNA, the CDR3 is TGTGCCAGCAGCTTGTTGGGCCAGGCAGGCGAGCAGTACTTC. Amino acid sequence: CASSLLGQAGEQYF.

CDR3 coding DNA: TGCGCCAGCAGTGTCCTAGCGACCGGCCATGAGCAGTTCTTC. Residues: CASSVLATGHEQFF. The rearrangement links TRBV10-1 to TRBJ2-1; D perhaps matches TRBD2 (6 bases). The CDR3 runs to 14 residues. Germline CDR1 is WNHNN and CDR2 is SYGVQD (reference sequence). Trimming cost V 4 bases and J 8 bases, with 15 bases left between them.

The CDR3 region has the DNA TGTGCCAGCAGTCAAAAAGGGGTCCGGATCGAGCAGTACTTC. It codes for CASSQKGVRIEQYF. The chain uses TRBV6-5 and TRBJ2-7; D possibly corresponds to TRBD1 (5 bases). The CDR3 contains 14 residues. With 5 bases removed from V and 6 bases from J, the gap between germline ends came to 17 bases. CDR1 is MNHEY and CDR2 is SVGAGI in the germline V gene.

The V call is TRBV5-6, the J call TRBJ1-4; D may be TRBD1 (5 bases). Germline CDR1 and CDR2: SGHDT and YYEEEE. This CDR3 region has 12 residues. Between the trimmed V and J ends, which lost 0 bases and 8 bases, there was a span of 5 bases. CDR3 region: CASSLGQEKLFF. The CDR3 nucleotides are TGTGCCAGCAGCTTGGGACAGGAAAAACTGTTTTTT. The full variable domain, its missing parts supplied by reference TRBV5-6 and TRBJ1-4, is DAGVTQSPTHLIKTRGQQVTLRCSPKSGHDTVSWYQQALGQGPQFIFQYYEEEERQRGNFPDRFSGHQFPNYSSELNVNALLLGDSALYLCASSLGQEKLFFGSGTQLSVL.

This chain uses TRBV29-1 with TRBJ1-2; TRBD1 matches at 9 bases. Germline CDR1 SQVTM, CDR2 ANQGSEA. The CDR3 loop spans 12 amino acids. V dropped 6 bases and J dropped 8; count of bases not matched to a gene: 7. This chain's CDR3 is CSVSDRGSGYTF. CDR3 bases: TGCAGCGTGTCGGACAGGGGAAGCGGCTACACCTTC.

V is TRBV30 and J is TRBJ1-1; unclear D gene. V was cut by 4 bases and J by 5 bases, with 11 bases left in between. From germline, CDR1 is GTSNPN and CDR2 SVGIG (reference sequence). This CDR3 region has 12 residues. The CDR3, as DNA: TGTGCCTGGACCGATACAGCAACTGAAGCTTTCTTT. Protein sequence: CAWTDTATEAFF.

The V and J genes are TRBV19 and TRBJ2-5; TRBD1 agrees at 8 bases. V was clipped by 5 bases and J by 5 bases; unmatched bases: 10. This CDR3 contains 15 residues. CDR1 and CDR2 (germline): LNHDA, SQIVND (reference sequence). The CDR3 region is CASSSRDRRSETQYF. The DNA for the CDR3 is TGTGCCAGTAGTTCCCGGGACAGGCGTTCGGAGACCCAGTACTTC.

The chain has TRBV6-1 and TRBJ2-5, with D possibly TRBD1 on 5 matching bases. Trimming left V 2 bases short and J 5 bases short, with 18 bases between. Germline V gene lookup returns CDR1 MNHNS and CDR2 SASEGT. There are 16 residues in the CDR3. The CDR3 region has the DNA TGTGCCAGCAGTGAATCTCTGGCAGGGTCTACGGAGACCCAGTACTTC. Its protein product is CASSESLAGSTETQYF.

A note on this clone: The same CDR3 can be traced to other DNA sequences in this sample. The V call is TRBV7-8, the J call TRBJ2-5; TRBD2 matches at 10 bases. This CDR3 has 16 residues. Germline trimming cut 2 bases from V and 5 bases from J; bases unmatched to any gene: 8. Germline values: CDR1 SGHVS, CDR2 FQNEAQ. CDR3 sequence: CASSLTERGGRETQYF. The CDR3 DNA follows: TGTGCCAGCAGCTTAACGGAGCGGGGGGGCCGGGAGACCCAGTACTTC.

In nucleotides, the CDR3 is TGTGCCACCAGCTCGACAAGGAACACCGGGGAGCTGTTTTTT. It codes for CATSSTRNTGELFF. V usage is TRBV24-1 and J usage is TRBJ2-2; the D is unclear. Germline assignment: CDR1 KGHDR and CDR2 SFDVKD. V lost 7 bases and J 1 base, leaving 9 bases between the germline ends. This CDR3 has 14 residues.

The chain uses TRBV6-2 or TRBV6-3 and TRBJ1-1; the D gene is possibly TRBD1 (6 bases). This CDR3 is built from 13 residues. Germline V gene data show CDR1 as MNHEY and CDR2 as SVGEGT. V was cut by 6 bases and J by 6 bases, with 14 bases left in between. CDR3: CASRPTGLAEAFF. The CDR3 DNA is TGTGCCAGCAGGCCTACAGGGTTGGCTGAAGCTTTCTTT.